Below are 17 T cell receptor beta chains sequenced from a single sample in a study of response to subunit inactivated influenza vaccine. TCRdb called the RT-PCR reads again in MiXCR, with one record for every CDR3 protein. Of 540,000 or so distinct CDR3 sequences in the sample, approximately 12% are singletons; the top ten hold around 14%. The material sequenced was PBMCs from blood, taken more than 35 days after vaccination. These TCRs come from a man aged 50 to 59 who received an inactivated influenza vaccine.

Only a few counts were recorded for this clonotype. In DNA form, the CDR3 reads TGTGCCAGCAGCCACGGGAACAGTCCTCAAGAGACCCAGTACTTC. This encodes CASSHGNSPQETQYF. V is TRBV4-2 and J is TRBJ2-5, with D possibly matching TRBD2 (5 bases). This CDR3 has 15 amino acids. V was trimmed by 3 bases and J by 2 bases, leaving 13 bases between them. Germline V gene lookup returns CDR1 LGHNA and CDR2 YNFKEQ.

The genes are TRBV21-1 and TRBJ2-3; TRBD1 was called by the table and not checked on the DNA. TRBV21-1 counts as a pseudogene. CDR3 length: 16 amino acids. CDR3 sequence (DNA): TGTGCCAGCAGCAAAATCCCGGCTCAGGGAACAGATACGCAGTATTTT. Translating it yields CASSKIPAQGTDTQYF.

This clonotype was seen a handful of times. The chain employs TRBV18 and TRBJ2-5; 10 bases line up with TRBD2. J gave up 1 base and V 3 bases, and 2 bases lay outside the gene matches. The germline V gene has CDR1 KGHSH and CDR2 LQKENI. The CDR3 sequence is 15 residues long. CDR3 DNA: TGTGCCAGCTCACCTAGGACTAGCGGCCAAGAGACCCAGTACTTC. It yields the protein CASSPRTSGQETQYF.

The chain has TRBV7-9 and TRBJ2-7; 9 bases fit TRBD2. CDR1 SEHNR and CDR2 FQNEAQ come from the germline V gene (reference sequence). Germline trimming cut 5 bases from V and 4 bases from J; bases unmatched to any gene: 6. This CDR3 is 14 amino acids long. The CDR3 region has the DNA TGTGCCAGCAGCAAGACTAGCGGAAAATACGAGCAGTACTTC. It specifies CASSKTSGKYEQYF. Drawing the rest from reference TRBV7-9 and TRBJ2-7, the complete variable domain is DTGVSQNPRHKITKRGQNVTFRCDPISEHNRLYWYRQTLGQGPEFLTYFQNEAQLEKSRLLSDRFSAERPKGSFSTLEIQRTEQGDSAMYLCASSKTSGKYEQYFGPGTRLTVT.

CDR3: CAWSVLSGTANSPLHF. The CDR3, as DNA: TGTGCCTGGAGTGTACTAAGTGGGACAGCGAATTCACCCCTCCACTTT. The chain has TRBV30 and TRBJ1-6; 7 bases align to TRBD1. Germline V gene sequence: CDR1 GTSNPN, CDR2 SVGIG (reference sequence). The CDR3 runs to 16 residues. Losses at the gene ends were 0 bases for V and 7 bases for J; bases not matched to a gene: 9.

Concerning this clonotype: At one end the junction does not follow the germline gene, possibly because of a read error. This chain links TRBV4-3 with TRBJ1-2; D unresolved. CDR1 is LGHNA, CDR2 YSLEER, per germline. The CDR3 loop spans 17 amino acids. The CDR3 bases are TGCGCCAGCAGCCAAGATTTCGGCAGGAAGGTTGACTATGACTACACCTTC. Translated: CASSQDFGRKVDYDYTF.

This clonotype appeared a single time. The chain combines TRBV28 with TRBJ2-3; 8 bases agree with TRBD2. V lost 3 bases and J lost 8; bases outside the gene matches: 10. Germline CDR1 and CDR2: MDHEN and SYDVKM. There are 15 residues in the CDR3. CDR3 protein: CASSFTTSDKPTQYF. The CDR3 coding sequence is TGTGCCAGCAGTTTCACGACTAGCGACAAACCTACGCAGTATTTT.

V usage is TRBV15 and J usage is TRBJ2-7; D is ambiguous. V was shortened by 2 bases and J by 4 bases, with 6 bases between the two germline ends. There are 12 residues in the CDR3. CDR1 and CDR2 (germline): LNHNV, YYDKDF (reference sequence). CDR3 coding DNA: TGTGCCACCAGCAGATTTGGGTACGAGCAGTACTTC. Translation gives CATSRFGYEQYF.

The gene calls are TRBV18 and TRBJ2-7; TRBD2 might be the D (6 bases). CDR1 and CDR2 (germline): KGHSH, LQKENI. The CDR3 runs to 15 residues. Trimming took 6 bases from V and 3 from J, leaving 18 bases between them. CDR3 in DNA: TGTGCCAGCTCGGCCCAGAGTAGGGGAGGCTACGAGCAGTACTTC. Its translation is CASSAQSRGGYEQYF.

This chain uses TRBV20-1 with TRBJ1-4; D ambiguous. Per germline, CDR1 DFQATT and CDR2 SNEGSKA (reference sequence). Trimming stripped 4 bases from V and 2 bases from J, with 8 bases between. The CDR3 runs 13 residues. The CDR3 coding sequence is TGCAGTGCTATCGACGGGACTAATGAAAAACTGTTTTTT. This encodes CSAIDGTNEKLFF.

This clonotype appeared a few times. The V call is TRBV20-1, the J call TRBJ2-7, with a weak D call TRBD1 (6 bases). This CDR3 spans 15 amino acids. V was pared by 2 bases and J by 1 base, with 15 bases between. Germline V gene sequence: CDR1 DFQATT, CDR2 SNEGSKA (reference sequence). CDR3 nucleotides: TGCAGTGCTAGAACCCCACAGGGATTGTCCTACGAGCAGTACTTC. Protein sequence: CSARTPQGLSYEQYF.

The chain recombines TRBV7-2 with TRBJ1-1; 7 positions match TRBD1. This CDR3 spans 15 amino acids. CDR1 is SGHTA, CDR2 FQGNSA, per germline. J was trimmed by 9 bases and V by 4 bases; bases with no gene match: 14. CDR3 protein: CASSSSTPPTGKAFF. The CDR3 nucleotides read TGTGCCAGCAGCTCGTCCACCCCCCCGACAGGGAAAGCTTTCTTT.

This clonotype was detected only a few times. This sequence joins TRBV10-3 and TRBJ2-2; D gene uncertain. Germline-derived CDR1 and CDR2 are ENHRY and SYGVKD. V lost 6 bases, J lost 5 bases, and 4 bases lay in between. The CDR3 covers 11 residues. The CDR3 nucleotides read TGTGCCATCAGGGCTACCGGGGAGCTGTTTTTT. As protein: CAIRATGELFF.

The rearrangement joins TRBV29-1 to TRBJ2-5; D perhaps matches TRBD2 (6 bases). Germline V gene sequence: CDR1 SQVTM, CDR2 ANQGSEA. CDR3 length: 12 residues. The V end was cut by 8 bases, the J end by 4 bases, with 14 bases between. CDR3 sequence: CSHLRGGETQYF. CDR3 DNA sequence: TGCAGCCACTTACGGGGAGGAGAGACCCAGTACTTC. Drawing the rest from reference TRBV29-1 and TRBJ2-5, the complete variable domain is SAVISQKPSRDICQRGTSLTIQCQVDSQVTMMFWYRQQPGQSLTLIATANQGSEATYESGFVIDKFPISRPNLTFSTLTVSNMSPEDSSIYLCSHLRGGETQYFGPGTRLLVL.

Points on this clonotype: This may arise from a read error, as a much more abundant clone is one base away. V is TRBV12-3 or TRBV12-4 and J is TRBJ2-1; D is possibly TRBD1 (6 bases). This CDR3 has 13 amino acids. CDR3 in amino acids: CASIPPGVDEQLF. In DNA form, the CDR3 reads TGTGCCAGCATTCCCCCAGGGGTGGATGAGCAGCTCTTC.

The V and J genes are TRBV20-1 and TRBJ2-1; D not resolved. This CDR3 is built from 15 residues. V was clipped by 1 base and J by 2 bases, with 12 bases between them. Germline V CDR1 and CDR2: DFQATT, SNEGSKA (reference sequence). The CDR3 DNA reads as TGCAGTGCTAGAGGGCACCTGAACCCCTACAATGAGCAGTTCTTC. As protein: CSARGHLNPYNEQFF.

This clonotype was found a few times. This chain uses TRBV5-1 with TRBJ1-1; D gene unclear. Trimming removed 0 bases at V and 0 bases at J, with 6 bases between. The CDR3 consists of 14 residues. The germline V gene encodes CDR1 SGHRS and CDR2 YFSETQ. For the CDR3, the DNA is TGCGCCAGCAGCTTGGAGCGGGTGAACACTGAAGCTTTCTTT. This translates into CASSLERVNTEAFF.